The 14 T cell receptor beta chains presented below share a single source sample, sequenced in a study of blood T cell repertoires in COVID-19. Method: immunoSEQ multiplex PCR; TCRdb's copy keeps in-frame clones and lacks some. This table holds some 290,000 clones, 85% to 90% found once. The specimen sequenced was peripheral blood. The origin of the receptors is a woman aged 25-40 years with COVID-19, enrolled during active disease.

CDR3 sequence: CASRQRGHGTEAFF. The DNA of the CDR3 is TGTGCCAGTAGACAGAGGGGGCACGGCACTGAAGCTTTCTTT. The chain links TRBV19 to TRBJ1-1; 7 nucleotides align to TRBD1. CDR1 LNHDA and CDR2 SQIVND come from the germline V gene (reference sequence). Trimming removed 6 bases from V and 4 bases from J; junction bases left unmatched: 8. The CDR3 runs 14 residues.

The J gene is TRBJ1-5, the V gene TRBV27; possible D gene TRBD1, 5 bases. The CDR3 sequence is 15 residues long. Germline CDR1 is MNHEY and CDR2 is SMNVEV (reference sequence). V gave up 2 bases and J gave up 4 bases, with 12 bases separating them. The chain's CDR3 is CASSLGQGRNQPQHF. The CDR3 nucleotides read TGTGCCAGCAGTTTAGGGCAGGGCCGTAATCAGCCCCAGCATTTT.

Here the CDR3 reads CASSLAGGSGYNEQFF. CDR3 sequence (DNA): TGTGCCAGCAGCTTGGCAGGGGGCTCTGGCTACAATGAGCAGTTCTTC. The chain employs TRBV5-6 and TRBJ2-1; 8 nucleotides align to TRBD1. The germline V gene encodes CDR1 SGHDT and CDR2 YYEEEE. V trimming: 0 bases; J trimming: 3 bases; junction bases outside the gene matches: 5. The CDR3 runs 16 residues. Full variable domain (rest looked up from reference TRBV5-6 and TRBJ2-1): DAGVTQSPTHLIKTRGQQVTLRCSPKSGHDTVSWYQQALGQGPQFIFQYYEEEERQRGNFPDRFSGHQFPNYSSELNVNALLLGDSALYLCASSLAGGSGYNEQFFGPGTRLTVL.

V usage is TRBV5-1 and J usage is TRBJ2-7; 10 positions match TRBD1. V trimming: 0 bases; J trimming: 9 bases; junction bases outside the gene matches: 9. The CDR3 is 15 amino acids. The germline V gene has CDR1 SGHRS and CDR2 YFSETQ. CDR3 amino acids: CASSLVGQGDEVQYF. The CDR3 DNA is TGCGCCAGCAGCTTGGTAGGACAGGGGGATGAGGTGCAGTACTTC.

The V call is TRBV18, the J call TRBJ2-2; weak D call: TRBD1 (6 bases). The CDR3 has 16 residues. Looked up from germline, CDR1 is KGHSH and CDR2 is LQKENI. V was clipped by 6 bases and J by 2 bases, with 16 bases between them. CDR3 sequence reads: CASSVQGPPNTGELFF. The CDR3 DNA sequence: TGTGCCAGCTCCGTACAGGGTCCTCCAAACACCGGGGAGCTGTTTTTT. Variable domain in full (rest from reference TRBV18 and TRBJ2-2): NAGVMQNPRHLVRRRGQEARLRCSPMKGHSHVYWYRQLPEEGLKFMVYLQKENIIDESGMPKERFSAEFPKEGPSILRIQQVVRGDSAAYFCASSVQGPPNTGELFFGEGSRLTVL.

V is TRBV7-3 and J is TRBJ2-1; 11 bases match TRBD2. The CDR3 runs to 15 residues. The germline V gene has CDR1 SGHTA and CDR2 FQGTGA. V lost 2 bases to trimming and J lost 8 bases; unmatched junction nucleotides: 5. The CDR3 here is CASSLSTSGSDEQFF. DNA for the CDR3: TGTGCCAGCAGCTTATCTACTAGCGGGAGCGATGAGCAGTTCTTC.

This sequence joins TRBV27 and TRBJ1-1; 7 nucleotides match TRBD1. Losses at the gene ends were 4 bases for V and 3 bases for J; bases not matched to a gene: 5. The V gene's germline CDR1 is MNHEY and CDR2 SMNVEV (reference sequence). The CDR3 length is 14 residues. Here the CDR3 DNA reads TGTGCCAGCAGTTCACGGACAGGAGACACTGAAGCTTTCTTT. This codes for CASSSRTGDTEAFF.

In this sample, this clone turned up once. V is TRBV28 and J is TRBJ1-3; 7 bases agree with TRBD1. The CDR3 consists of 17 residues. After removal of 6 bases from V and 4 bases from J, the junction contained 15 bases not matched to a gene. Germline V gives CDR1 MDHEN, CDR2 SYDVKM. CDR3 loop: CASSSYRGGVRGNTIYF. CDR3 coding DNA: TGTGCCAGCAGCTCCTACAGGGGTGGGGTCCGGGGAAACACCATATATTTT.

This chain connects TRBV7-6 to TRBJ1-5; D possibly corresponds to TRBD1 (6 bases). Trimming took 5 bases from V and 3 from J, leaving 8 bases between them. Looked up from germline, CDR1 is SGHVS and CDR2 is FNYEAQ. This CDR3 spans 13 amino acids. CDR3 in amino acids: CASSPGHNQPQHF. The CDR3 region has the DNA TGTGCCAGCAGCCCGGGACACAATCAGCCCCAGCATTTT.

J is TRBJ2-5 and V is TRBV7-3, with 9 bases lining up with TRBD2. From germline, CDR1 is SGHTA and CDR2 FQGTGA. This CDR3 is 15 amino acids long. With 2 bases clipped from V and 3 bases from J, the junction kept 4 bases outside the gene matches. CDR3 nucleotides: TGTGCCAGCAGCTTAGCTAGCGGGACAGAAGAGACCCAGTACTTC. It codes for CASSLASGTEETQYF.

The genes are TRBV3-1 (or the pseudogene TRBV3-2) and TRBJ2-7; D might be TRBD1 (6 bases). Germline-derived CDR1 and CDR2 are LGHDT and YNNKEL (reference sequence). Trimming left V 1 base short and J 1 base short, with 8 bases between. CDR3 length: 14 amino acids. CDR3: CASSQVRGSYEQYF. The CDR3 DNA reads TGTGCCAGCAGCCAAGTAAGGGGGTCCTACGAGCAGTACTTC.

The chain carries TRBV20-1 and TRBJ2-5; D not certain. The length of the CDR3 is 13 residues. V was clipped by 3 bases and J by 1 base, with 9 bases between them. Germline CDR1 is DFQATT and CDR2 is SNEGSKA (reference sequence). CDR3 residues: CSASRRSQETQYF. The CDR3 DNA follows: TGCAGTGCTAGTAGGCGGTCCCAAGAGACCCAGTACTTC.

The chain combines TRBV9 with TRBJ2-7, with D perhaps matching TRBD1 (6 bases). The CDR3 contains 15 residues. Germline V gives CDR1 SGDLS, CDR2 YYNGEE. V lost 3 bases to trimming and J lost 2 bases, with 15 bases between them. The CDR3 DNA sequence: TGTGCCAGCAGCGCCAGGGGTGACAAAACCTACGAGCAGTACTTC. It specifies CASSARGDKTYEQYF.

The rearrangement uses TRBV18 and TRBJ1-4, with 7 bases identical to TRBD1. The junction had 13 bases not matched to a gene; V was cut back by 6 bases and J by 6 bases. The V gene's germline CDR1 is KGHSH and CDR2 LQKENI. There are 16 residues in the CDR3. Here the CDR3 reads CASSPSRGEVDEKLFF. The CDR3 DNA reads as TGTGCCAGCTCCCCGTCCAGGGGGGAGGTCGATGAAAAACTGTTTTTT.